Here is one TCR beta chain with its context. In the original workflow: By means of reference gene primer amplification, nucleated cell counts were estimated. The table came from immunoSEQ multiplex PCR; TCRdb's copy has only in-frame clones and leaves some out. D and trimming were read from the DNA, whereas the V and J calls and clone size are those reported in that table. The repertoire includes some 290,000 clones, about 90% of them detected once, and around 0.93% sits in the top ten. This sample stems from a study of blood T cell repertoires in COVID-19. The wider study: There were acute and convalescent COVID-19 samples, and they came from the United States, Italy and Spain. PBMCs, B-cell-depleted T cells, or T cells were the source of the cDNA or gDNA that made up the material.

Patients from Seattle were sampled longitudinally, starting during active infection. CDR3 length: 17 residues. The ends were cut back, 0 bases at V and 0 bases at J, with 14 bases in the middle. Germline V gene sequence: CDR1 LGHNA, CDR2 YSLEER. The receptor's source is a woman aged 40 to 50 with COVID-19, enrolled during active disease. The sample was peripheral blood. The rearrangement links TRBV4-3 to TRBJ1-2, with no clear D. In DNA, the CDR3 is TGCGCCAGCAGCCAAGAAATAGCGACACCGCCTAACTATGGCTACACCTTC. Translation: CASSQEIATPPNYGYTF.